This T cell receptor (beta chain) was observed in a study of blood T cell repertoires in COVID-19. Per the original data handling: Amplification of reference gene primers provided the estimated nucleated cell counts. Generated by immunoSEQ multiplex PCR, the TCRdb table keeps only in-frame clones and is missing some. Clone size and V and J calls were adopted from that table, with D and trimming inferred from the DNA. The table includes hundreds of thousands of clones, about 92% detected once. V lost 0 bases to trimming and J lost 3 bases, with 10 bases between them. Per germline, CDR1 SGHRS and CDR2 YFSETQ. The CDR3 consists of 14 residues. Everyone who took part was 18 to 89 years old, and they came from about two dozen US areas. Participants had their cohort set by participant-reported clinical history.

The chain has TRBV5-1 and TRBJ2-7, with TRBD2 as a possible D gene (5 bases). Specimen: PBMCs or T cells enriched from blood (not recorded which). The TCR comes from a man aged 55 to 70 who had recovered from COVID-19. CDR3 residues: CASSLGYGNYEQYF. The CDR3 coding sequence is TGCGCCAGCAGCTTGGGTTACGGGAACTACGAGCAGTACTTC.